The 13 T cell receptor beta chains below come from one sample, sequenced in a study of shared clonotypes between healthy human individuals. Repertoires were generated with immunoSEQ multiplex PCR, while TCRdb's copy carries only in-frame clones and drops some. The sample carries roughly 1,500,000 clones, just under 99% recorded once. Material: naive CD4+ T cells sorted from blood. The sample's subset: CD45RA+ positively selected. The receptors shown here come from a man aged 25-40 years in good health.

The J gene is TRBJ2-1, the V gene TRBV11-2; 7 positions match TRBD1. V dropped 6 bases and J dropped 0; count of bases not matched to a gene: 11. The length of the CDR3 is 17 residues. From germline, CDR1 is SGHAT and CDR2 FQNNGV. The CDR3 nucleotides read TGTGCCAGCAGGCCTCTCAGGGGGAAAAGCTCCTACAATGAGCAGTTCTTC. Its translation: CASRPLRGKSSYNEQFF. Looking up the rest from reference TRBV11-2 and TRBJ2-1 gives the full variable domain: EAGVAQSPRYKIIEKRQSVAFWCNPISGHATLYWYQQILGQGPKLLIQFQNNGVVDDSQLPKDRFSAERLKGVDSTLKIQPAKLEDSAVYLCASRPLRGKSSYNEQFFGPGTRLTVL.

V gene TRBV9 combines with J gene TRBJ2-1; D is ambiguous. In germline, CDR1 is SGDLS, CDR2 YYNGEE. V was cut by 0 bases and J by 8 bases, with 12 bases left in between. CDR3 size: 14 residues. CDR3 coding DNA: TGTGCCAGCAGCGTAGGGTCCCATAAATATGAGCAGTTCTTC. As protein: CASSVGSHKYEQFF.

The chain links TRBV7-2 to TRBJ2-5; D is ambiguous. CDR3 length equals 14 residues. V lost 1 base and J lost 0, with 6 bases in between. Germline CDR1 and CDR2: SGHTA and FQGNSA. CDR3 amino acids: CASSLELYQETQYF. Written as DNA, the CDR3 is TGTGCCAGCAGCTTAGAATTGTACCAAGAGACCCAGTACTTC.

This clone was seen just once. The rearrangement uses TRBV7-2 and TRBJ2-5, with 8 nucleotides matching TRBD2. V shed 5 bases and J 4 bases; nucleotides not matched to a gene: 15. The CDR3 contains 17 residues. Per the germline V gene, CDR1 is SGHTA and CDR2 is FQGNSA. The CDR3 spells CASSPLPSGLSGETQYF. The CDR3 nucleotides are TGTGCCAGCAGCCCTCTACCTAGCGGGTTATCTGGAGAGACCCAGTACTTC.

The chain joins TRBV13 to TRBJ2-7, with TRBD1 matching over 8 bases. Germline values: CDR1 PRHDT, CDR2 FYEKMQ (reference sequence). V gave up 5 bases and J gave up 6 bases; unmatched junction bases: 3. There are 12 residues in the CDR3. The CDR3 loop reads CASSRTGREQYF. The CDR3 DNA follows: TGTGCCAGCAGCCGGACAGGGCGCGAGCAGTACTTC.

Points on this clone: Other DNA sequences in the same sample also yield this CDR3. This chain uses TRBV18 with TRBJ2-5; D call uncertain. The CDR3 consists of 14 residues. V was cut by 2 bases and J by 0 bases, with 7 bases left in between. Germline CDR1 reads KGHSH; CDR2 reads LQKENI. CDR3 DNA sequence: TGTGCCAGCTCACCAAGCTTATACCAAGAGACCCAGTACTTC. Its translation: CASSPSLYQETQYF.

The rearrangement uses TRBV7-8 and TRBJ2-7, with D possibly TRBD1 on 8 matching bases. The germline gives CDR1 SGHVS, CDR2 FQNEAQ. There are 14 residues in the CDR3. V was trimmed by 2 bases and J by 5 bases, leaving 13 bases between them. The CDR3, as DNA: TGTGCCAGCAGCTTATTAACAGGGGGGGACGAGCAGTACTTC. Protein product: CASSLLTGGDEQYF.

The chain joins TRBV28 to TRBJ2-5, with D unclear. From germline, CDR1 is MDHEN and CDR2 SYDVKM. CDR3 length: 14 amino acids. V was clipped by 5 bases and J by 5 bases, with 15 bases between them. Here the CDR3 reads CASSPPSGPETQYF. The CDR3 nucleotides are TGTGCCAGCAGTCCCCCCTCGGGCCCCGAGACCCAGTACTTC. Together with reference TRBV28 and TRBJ2-5, the CDR3 gives the full variable domain: DVKVTQSSRYLVKRTGEKVFLECVQDMDHENMFWYRQDPGLGLRLIYFSYDVKMKEKGDIPEGYSVSREKKERFSLILESASTNQTSMYLCASSPPSGPETQYFGPGTRLLVL.

V usage is TRBV11-2 and J usage is TRBJ2-1, with TRBD2 matching over 7 bases. Germline V lookup: CDR1 SGHAT, CDR2 FQNNGV. This CDR3 contains 15 residues. The V gene end was trimmed by 1 base and the J gene end by 4 bases; junction bases not matched to a gene: 4. The CDR3 sequence is CASSLVGTKYNEQFF. The CDR3 DNA reads as TGTGCCAGCAGCTTAGTTGGGACTAAATACAATGAGCAGTTCTTC.

The rearrangement uses TRBV2 and TRBJ2-7; D might be TRBD2 (5 bases). V lost 3 bases and J 3 bases, leaving 15 bases between the germline ends. The CDR3 has 15 amino acids. Germline V gives CDR1 SNHLY, CDR2 FYNNEI. CDR3 DNA: TGTGCCAGCAGTGACCCTGGGAACGGGAACTACGAGCAGTACTTC. This gives the protein CASSDPGNGNYEQYF.

This sequence joins TRBV5-4 and TRBJ1-2, with 10 bases identical to TRBD1. Germline V gene data show CDR1 as SGHNT and CDR2 as YYREEE (reference sequence). The CDR3 spans 16 residues. V shed 0 bases, J shed 6 bases, and the junction held 8 bases outside the gene matches. In DNA, the CDR3 is TGTGCCAGCAGCTTGGCCCGACAGGGGGCGAGGAATGGCTACACCTTC. Residues: CASSLARQGARNGYTF. The full variable domain, completed using reference TRBV5-4 and TRBJ1-2, is ETGVTQSPTHLIKTRGQQVTLRCSSQSGHNTVSWYQQALGQGPQFIFQYYREEENGRGNFPPRFSGLQFPNYSSELNVNALELDDSALYLCASSLARQGARNGYTFGSGTRLTVV.

This sequence joins TRBV10-3 and TRBJ2-2, with a possible D match to TRBD2 (6 bases). V dropped 8 bases and J dropped 4 bases, with 11 bases sitting between them. Germline V gives CDR1 ENHRY, CDR2 SYGVKD. The CDR3 consists of 13 residues. CDR3 residues: CAIGGTATGELFF. The CDR3 region has the DNA TGTGCCATCGGAGGGACGGCCACCGGGGAGCTGTTTTTT.

The rearrangement links TRBV7-2 to TRBJ2-7, with D hard to call. The germline V and J ends were trimmed by 5 bases and 3 bases, with 14 bases remaining between them. Germline V gene sequence: CDR1 SGHTA, CDR2 FQGNSA. CDR3 length: 14 amino acids. The CDR3 sequence is CASSVLGRNYEQYF. CDR3 bases: TGTGCCAGCAGCGTACTGGGTCGTAACTACGAGCAGTACTTC.